The present T cell receptor beta chain was sequenced within a study of shared clonotypes between healthy human individuals. CD45RO-negative, CCR7-selected cells formed the naive CD8 fraction, which excluded terminally differentiated effector memory CD45RA+ cells. This clone was picked up a small number of times. CDR1 and CDR2 (germline): GTSNPN, SVGIG (reference sequence). The CDR3 consists of 15 residues. V dropped 0 bases and J dropped 1 base, with 11 bases sitting between them. Using immunoSEQ multiplex PCR, the repertoire was profiled, and TCRdb retains in-frame clones only, with some absent. The sample shows 560,000 or so clones, approximately 96% of them seen only once.

V and J are TRBV30 and TRBJ2-3; no reliable D call. The sample consisted of naive CD8+ T cells sorted from blood. This TCR was recovered from a woman younger than 45 in good health. The CDR3 spells CAWSVLGPGTDTQYF. The CDR3 nucleotides read TGTGCCTGGAGTGTACTCGGGCCGGGCACAGATACGCAGTATTTT.